This TCR beta chain was recorded in a study of OX40 agonist ivuxolimab in advanced cancers. General study points: More expanded clones were seen, on average, in CD8+ T cells than in CD4+. Both CD4+ and CD8+ T cell populations in blood had undergone clonal expansion by week 6 at 0.1 to 3.0 mg/kg.

Data came from immunoSEQ multiplex PCR; TCRdb stores just in-frame clones and leaves some out. The sample includes tens of thousands of clones, about four fifths of them seen just once. Worth noting for this clone: Its antigen is not identified.

Samples were taken at baseline and on day 1 of cycles 4 and 7. The sample consisted of CD4+ or CD8+ T cells sorted from blood, taken in a trial of the OX40 agonist ivuxolimab. This receptor was identified in an adult with an advanced solid tumor such as melanoma, head and neck, liver or kidney cancer.

In DNA, the CDR3 is TGTGCCAGCAGCCCAAGGCGGGGGTCCAATTACAATGAGCAGTTCTTC. Residues: CASSPRRGSNYNEQFF. The genes are TRBV7-2 and TRBJ2-1; 7 bases are a match to TRBD2. This CDR3 has 16 residues. The V and J ends lost 5 bases and 4 bases, in that order; junction bases with no gene match: 11. Germline-derived CDR1 and CDR2 are SGHTA and FQGNSA.